This TCR beta chain stems from a study of radiation and T cells in renal cell carcinoma. The table came from immunoSEQ multiplex PCR; TCRdb's copy has only in-frame clones and leaves some out. The sample consists of about 90,000 clones, 80% to 90% of them appearing once. Germline V gene sequence: CDR1 SEHNR, CDR2 FQNEAQ (reference sequence). This CDR3 has 13 residues. Trimming removed 5 bases from V and 6 bases from J, with 14 bases in between. This clone is termed medium-sized (0.01 to 0.1%). The time point denotes: blood 4 weeks post-SBRT, at nephrectomy. Regarding treatment: 15 Gy SBRT to primary tumor, nephrectomy 4 weeks later. Clear cell pathology was present in this patient's renal cell carcinoma.

The J gene is TRBJ2-7, the V gene TRBV7-9, with D unresolved. The sequence came from a man aged 60-69 years with renal cell carcinoma. The input for sequencing was blood, taken from a patient whose treatment included radiotherapy and nephrectomy. The CDR3 DNA is TGTGCCAGCAGCCTCAGGACCCTAGGCGAGCAGTACTTC. Encoded protein: CASSLRTLGEQYF.